This T cell receptor beta chain was sequenced for a study of T cells expressing NK-cell markers. Study-wide background: Sequenced donors, eight in total, included seven who were HCMV-seropositive and one who was seronegative. The study's findings and limits: NKG2C+ dominant clonotype frequencies in six or seven donors were roughly 1.0-7.5% of CD8+ T cells.

Regarding this clonotype: The antigen remains unidentified.

TCRdb reprocessed the 5' RACE reads, with one entry per CDR3 protein and no DNA. The sample data list almost 450,000 distinct CDR3 sequences. Sequenced: blood T cells: a sorted CD56 or NKG2C T cell subset, CD4+ or CD8+ T cells, or bulk PBMC T cells (not recorded which). The TCR originated in a woman between 18 and 75 years old in good health.

The CDR3 reads CASSPSRGEKLFF. The V and J genes are TRBV18 and TRBJ1-4. This CDR3 spans 13 amino acids. From germline, CDR1 is KGHSH and CDR2 LQKENI.